This T cell receptor beta chain comes out of a study of CD8+ T cells in alopecia areata. Study as a whole: Oral tofacitinib (5 to 10 mg twice daily) was administered to treated patients. Treatment ran 6 to 18 months, with 6 months of follow-up afterward.

The treatment is: oral pan-JAK inhibitor, 5-10 mg twice daily. Study-wide results and caveats: Clarity of TCR sharing across patients fell short of that in mice, possibly HLA-related. Clonality in lesional scalp, especially alopecia totalis/universalis, exceeded that of normal scalp.

This CDR3 has 15 amino acids. The V and J ends lost 7 bases and 1 base, in that order; junction bases with no gene match: 8. CDR1 and CDR2 (germline): MNHEY, SVGAGI. cDNA serving as the sequencing template came from extracted, reverse transcribed RNA. Some clones are missing from TCRdb's copy, which holds only in-frame ones; the method was immunoSEQ multiplex PCR. The sample includes 110,000 to 150,000 clones, roughly four fifths of them seen just once. In the case of this clone: The antigen is unknown.

The sequencing here drew on CD8+ T cells sorted from blood, taken at week 4, from a patient treated with tofacitinib. The TCR was taken from a human donor with alopecia areata. V and J are TRBV6-5 and TRBJ2-7; 9 nucleotides match TRBD1. The CDR3 DNA sequence: TGTGCCAGCACCTCCGACGGGACAGGGTCCTACGAGCAGTACTTC. As protein: CASTSDGTGSYEQYF.